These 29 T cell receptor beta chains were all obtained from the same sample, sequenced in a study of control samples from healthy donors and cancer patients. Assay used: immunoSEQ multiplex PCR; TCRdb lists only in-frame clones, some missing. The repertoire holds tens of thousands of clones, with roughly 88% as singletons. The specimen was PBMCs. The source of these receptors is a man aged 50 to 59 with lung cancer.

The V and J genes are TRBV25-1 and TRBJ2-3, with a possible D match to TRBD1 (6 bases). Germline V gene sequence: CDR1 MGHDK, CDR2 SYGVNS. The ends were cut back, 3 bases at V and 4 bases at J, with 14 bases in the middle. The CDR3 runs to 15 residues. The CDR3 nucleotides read TGTGCCAGCAGTGAGGCAGGGTCAGGGGCAGATACGCAGTATTTT. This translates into CASSEAGSGADTQYF.

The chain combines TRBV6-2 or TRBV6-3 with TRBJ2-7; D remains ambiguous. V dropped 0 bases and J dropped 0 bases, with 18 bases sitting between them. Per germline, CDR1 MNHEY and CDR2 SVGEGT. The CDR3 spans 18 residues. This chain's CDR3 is CASSYSAQDIGFSYEQYF. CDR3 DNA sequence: TGTGCCAGCAGTTACTCCGCCCAAGACATTGGATTCTCCTACGAGCAGTACTTC.

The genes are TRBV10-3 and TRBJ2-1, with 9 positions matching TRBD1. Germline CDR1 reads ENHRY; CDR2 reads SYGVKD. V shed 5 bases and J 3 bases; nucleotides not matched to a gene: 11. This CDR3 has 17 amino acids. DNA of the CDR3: TGTGCCATCAGTTGGGGTTCATCGACAGGGGGCTACAATGAGCAGTTCTTC. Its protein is CAISWGSSTGGYNEQFF.

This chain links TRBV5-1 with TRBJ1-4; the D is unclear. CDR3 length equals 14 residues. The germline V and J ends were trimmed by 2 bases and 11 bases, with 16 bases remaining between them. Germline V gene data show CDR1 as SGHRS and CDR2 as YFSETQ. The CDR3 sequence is CASSLTIPIEKLFF. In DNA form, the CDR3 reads TGCGCCAGCAGCTTAACAATCCCTATCGAGAAACTGTTTTTT.

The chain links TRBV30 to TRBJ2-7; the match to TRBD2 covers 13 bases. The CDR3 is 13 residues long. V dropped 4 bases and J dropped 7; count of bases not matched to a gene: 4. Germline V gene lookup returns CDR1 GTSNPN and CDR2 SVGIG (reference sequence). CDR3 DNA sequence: TGTGCCTGGATCCCGGGACTAGCGGGGGAGCAGTACTTC. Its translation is CAWIPGLAGEQYF.

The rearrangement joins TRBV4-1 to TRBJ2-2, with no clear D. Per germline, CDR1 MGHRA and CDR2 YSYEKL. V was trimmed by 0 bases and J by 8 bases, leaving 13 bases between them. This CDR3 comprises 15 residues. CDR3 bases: TGCGCCAGCAGCCAAGATCTGGACCTAAGTGGGGAGCTGTTTTTT. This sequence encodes CASSQDLDLSGELFF.

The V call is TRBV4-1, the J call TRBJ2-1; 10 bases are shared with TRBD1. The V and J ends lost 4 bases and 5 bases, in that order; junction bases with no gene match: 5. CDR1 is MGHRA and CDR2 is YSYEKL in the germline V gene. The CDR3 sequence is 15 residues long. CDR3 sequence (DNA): TGCGCCAGCAGCCTAGGGGGGACAGGGGACAATGAGCAGTTCTTC. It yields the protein CASSLGGTGDNEQFF.

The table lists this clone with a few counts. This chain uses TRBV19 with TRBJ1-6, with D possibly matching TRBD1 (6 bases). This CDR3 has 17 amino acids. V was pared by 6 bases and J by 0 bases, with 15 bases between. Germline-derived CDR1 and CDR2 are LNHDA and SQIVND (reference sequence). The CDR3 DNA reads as TGTGCCAGTAGCGAAGTGACAGGTAGCTCCTATAATTCACCCCTCCACTTT. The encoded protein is CASSEVTGSSYNSPLHF.

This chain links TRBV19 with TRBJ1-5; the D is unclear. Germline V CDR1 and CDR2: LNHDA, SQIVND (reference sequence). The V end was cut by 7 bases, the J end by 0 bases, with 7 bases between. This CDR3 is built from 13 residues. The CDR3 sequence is CASTYHSNQPQHF. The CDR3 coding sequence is TGTGCCAGTACCTATCATAGCAATCAGCCCCAGCATTTT.

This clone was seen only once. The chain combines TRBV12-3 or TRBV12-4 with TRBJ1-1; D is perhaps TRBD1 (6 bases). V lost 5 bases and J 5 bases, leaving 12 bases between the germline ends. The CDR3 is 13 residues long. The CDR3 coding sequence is TGTGCCAGCAGTGTAACAGGGAAGACTGAAGCTTTCTTT. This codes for CASSVTGKTEAFF.

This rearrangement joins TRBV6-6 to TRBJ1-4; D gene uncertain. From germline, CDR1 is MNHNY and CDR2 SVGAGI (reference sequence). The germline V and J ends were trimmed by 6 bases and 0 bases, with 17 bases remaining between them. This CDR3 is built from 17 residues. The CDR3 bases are TGTGCCAGCAGCCGAAGTTACACACGTACAACTAATGAAAAACTGTTTTTT. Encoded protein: CASSRSYTRTTNEKLFF.

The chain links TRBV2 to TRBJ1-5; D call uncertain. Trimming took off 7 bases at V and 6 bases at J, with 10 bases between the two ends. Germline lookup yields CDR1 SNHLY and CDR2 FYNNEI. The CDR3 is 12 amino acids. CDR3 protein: CASTAEGQPQHF. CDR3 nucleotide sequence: TGTGCCAGCACCGCGGAAGGTCAGCCCCAGCATTTT.

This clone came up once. The CDR3 here is CASRDRTSYEQYF. CDR3 in DNA: TGTGCCAGTAGAGACAGAACCTCCTACGAGCAGTACTTC. The V and J genes are TRBV19 and TRBJ2-7; possible D gene TRBD1, 5 bases. V lost 6 bases, J lost 0 bases, and 9 bases lay in between. CDR1 LNHDA and CDR2 SQIVND come from the germline V gene (reference sequence). This CDR3 has 13 residues.

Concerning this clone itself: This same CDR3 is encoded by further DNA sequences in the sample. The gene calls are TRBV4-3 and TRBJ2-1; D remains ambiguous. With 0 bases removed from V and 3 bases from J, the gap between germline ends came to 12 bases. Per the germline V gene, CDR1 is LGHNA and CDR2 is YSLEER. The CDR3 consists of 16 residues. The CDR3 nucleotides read TGCGCCAGCAGCCAAGATTCCGGCGGATACTACAATGAGCAGTTCTTC. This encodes CASSQDSGGYYNEQFF.

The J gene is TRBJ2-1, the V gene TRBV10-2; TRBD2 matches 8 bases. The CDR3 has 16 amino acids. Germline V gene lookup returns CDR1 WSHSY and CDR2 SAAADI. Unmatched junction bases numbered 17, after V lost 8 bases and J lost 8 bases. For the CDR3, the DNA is TGCGCCAGCGGATTACAGGGACTAGGGCCCCTCCATGAGCAGTTCTTC. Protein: CASGLQGLGPLHEQFF.

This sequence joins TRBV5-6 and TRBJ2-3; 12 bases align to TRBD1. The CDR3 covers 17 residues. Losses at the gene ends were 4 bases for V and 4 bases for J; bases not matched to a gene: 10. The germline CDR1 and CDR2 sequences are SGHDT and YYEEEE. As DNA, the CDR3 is TGTGCCAGCAGCCCGGTGGGGACAGGGGGCTTGGCAGATACGCAGTATTTT. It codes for CASSPVGTGGLADTQYF. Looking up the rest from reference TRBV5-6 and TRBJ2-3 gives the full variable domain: DAGVTQSPTHLIKTRGQQVTLRCSPKSGHDTVSWYQQALGQGPQFIFQYYEEEERQRGNFPDRFSGHQFPNYSSELNVNALLLGDSALYLCASSPVGTGGLADTQYFGPGTRLTVL.

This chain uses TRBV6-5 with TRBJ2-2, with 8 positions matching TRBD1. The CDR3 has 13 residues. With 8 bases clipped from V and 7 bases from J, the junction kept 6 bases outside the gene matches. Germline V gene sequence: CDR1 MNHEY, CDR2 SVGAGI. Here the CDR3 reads CASLQGAGGELFF. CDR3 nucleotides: TGTGCCAGCCTCCAGGGGGCAGGCGGGGAGCTGTTTTTT.

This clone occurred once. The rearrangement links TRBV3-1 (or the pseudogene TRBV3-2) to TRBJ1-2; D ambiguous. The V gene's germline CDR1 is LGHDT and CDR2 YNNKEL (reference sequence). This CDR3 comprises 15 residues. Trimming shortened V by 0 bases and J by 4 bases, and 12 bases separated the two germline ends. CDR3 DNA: TGTGCCAGCAGCCAAGATGGGCAGCGGGGCTATGGCTACACCTTC. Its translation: CASSQDGQRGYGYTF.

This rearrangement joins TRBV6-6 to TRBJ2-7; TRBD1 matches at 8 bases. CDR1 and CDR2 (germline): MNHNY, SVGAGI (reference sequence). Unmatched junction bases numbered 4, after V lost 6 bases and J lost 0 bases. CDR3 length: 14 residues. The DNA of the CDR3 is TGTGCCAGCAGGCAAACAGGGGGCTCCTACGAGCAGTACTTC. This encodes CASRQTGGSYEQYF.

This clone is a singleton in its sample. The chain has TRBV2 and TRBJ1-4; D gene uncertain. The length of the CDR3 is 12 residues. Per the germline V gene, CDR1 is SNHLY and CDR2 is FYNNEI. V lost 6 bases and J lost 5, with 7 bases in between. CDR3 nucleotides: TGTGCCAGCAGAGGCATGAATGAAAAACTGTTTTTT. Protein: CASRGMNEKLFF.

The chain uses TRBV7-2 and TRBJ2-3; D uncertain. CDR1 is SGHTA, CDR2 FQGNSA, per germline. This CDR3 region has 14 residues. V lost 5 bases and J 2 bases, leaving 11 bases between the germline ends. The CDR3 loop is CASSTDSVTDTQYF. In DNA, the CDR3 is TGTGCCAGCAGCACCGACTCAGTCACAGATACGCAGTATTTT.

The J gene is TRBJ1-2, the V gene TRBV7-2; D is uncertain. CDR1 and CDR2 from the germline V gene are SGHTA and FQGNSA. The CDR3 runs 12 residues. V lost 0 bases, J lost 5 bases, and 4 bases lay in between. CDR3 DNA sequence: TGTGCCAGCAGCTTAGCGGGTTATGGCTACACCTTC. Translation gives CASSLAGYGYTF.

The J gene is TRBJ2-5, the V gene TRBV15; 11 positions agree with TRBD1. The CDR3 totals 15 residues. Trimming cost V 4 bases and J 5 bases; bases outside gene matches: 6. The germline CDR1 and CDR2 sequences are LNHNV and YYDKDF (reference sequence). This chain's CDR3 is CATSKGQGAGETQYF. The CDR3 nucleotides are TGTGCCACCAGCAAAGGACAGGGGGCAGGGGAGACCCAGTACTTC.

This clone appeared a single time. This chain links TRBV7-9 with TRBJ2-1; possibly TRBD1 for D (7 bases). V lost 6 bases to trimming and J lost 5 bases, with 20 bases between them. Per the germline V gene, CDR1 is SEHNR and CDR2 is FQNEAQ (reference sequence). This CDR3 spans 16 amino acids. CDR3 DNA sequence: TGTGCCAGCAGTTCCCCGGAGGGGGCGAATAACAATGAGCAGTTCTTC. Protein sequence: CASSSPEGANNNEQFF.

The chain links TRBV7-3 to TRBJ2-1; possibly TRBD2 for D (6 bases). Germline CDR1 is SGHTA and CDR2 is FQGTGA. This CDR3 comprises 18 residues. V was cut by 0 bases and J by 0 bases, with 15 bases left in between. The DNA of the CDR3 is TGTGCCAGCAGCTTAACTCCATCTAGCGACGGCTCCTACAATGAGCAGTTCTTC. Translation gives CASSLTPSSDGSYNEQFF.

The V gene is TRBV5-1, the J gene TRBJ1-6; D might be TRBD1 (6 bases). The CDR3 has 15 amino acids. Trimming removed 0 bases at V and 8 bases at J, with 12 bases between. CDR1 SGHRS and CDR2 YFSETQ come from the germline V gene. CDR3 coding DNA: TGCGCCAGCAGCTTGGGTTTGAAGGGGGATTCACCCCTCCACTTT. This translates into CASSLGLKGDSPLHF.

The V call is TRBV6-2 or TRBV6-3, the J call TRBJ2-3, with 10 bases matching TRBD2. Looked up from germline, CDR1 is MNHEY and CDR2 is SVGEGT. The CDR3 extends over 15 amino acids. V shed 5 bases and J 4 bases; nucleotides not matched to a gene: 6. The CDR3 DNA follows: TGTGCCAGCAGTAAGCCAGCGGGGGGGGCAGATACGCAGTATTTT. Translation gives CASSKPAGGADTQYF.

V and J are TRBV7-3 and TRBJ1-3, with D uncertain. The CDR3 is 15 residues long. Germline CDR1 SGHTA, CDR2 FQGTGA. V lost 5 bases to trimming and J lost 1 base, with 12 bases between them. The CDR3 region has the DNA TGTGCCAGCAGCGCGCCTGGGGTGTCTGGAAACACCATATATTTT. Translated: CASSAPGVSGNTIYF. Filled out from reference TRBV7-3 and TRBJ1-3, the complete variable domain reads GAGVSQTPSNKVTEKGKYVELRCDPISGHTALYWYRQSLGQGPEFLIYFQGTGAADDSGLPNDRFFAVRPEGSVSTLKIQRTERGDSAVYLCASSAPGVSGNTIYFGEGSWLTVV.

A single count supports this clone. CDR3 coding DNA: TGTGCCAGCAGCTTAGGACAAATGAACACCGGGGAGCTGTTTTTT. Its protein is CASSLGQMNTGELFF. V is TRBV7-3 and J is TRBJ2-2; tentative D call: TRBD1 (5 bases). The V end was cut by 2 bases, the J end by 1 base, with 8 bases between. CDR1 is SGHTA, CDR2 FQGTGA, per germline. This CDR3 is 15 amino acids long. Supplemented by reference TRBV7-3 and TRBJ2-2, the full variable domain reads GAGVSQTPSNKVTEKGKYVELRCDPISGHTALYWYRQSLGQGPEFLIYFQGTGAADDSGLPNDRFFAVRPEGSVSTLKIQRTERGDSAVYLCASSLGQMNTGELFFGEGSRLTVL.